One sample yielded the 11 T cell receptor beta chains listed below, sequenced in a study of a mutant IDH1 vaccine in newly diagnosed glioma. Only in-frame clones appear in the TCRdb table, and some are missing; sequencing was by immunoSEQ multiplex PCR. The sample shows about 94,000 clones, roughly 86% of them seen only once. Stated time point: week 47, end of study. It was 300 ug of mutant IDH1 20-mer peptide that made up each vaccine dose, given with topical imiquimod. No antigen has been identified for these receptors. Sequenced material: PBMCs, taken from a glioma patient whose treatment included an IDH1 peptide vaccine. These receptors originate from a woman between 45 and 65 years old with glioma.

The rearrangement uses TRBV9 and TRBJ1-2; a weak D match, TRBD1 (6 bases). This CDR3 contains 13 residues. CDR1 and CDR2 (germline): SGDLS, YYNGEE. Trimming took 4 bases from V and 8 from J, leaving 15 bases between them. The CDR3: CASSKDRFRGYTF. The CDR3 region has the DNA TGTGCCAGCAGCAAAGACAGGTTCAGAGGCTACACCTTC.

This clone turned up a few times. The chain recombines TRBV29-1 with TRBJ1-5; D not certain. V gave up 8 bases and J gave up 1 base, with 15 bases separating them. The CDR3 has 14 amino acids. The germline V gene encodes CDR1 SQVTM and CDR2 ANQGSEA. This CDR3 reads CSILVGGSNQPQHF. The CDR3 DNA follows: TGCAGCATCCTAGTAGGCGGGAGCAATCAGCCCCAGCATTTT.

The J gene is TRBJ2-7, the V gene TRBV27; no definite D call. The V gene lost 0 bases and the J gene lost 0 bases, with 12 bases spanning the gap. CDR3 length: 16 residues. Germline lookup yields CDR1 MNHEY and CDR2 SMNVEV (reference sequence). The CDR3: CASSLSTGDNSYEQYF. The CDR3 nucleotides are TGTGCCAGCAGTTTATCGACTGGGGATAACTCCTACGAGCAGTACTTC.

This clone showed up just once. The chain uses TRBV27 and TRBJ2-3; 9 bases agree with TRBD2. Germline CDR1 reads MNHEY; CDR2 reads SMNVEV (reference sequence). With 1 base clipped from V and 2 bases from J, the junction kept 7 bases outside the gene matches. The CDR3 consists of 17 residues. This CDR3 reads CASSLLSLAGPTDTQYF. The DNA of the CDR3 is TGTGCCAGCAGTTTATTATCGCTAGCGGGACCCACAGATACGCAGTATTTT.

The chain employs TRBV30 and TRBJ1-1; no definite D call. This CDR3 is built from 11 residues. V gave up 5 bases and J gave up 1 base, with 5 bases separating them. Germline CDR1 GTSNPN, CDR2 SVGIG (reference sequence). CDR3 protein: CAWGENTEAFF. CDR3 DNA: TGTGCCTGGGGGGAGAACACTGAAGCTTTCTTT.

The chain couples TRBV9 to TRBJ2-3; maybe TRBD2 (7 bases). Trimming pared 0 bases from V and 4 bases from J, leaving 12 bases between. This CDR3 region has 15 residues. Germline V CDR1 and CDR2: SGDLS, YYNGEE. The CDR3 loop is CASSVEGGAADTQYF. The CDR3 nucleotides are TGTGCCAGCAGCGTAGAGGGGGGGGCCGCAGATACGCAGTATTTT.

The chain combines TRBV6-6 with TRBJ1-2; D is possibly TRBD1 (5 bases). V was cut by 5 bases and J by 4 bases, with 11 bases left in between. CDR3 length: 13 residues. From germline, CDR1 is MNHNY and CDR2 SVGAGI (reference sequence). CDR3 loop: CASSPGTIYGYTF. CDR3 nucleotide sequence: TGTGCCAGCAGTCCCGGGACTATCTATGGCTACACCTTC.

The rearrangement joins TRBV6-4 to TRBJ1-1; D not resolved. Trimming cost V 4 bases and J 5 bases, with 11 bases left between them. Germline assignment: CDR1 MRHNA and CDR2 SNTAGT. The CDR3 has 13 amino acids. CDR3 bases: TGTGCCAGCAGTGTGGACGAGGGAACTGAAGCTTTCTTT. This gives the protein CASSVDEGTEAFF.

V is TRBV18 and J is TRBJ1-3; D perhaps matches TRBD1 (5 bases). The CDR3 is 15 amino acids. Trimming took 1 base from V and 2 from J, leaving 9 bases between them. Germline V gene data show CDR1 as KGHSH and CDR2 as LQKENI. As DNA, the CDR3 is TGTGCCAGCTCACCACAAGGACAAGCTGGAAACACCATATATTTT. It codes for CASSPQGQAGNTIYF.

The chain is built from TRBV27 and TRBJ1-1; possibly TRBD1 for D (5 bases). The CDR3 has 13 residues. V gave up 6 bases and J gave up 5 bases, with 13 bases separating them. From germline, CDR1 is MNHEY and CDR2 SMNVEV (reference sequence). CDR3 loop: CASRDSGRTEAFF. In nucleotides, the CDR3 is TGTGCCAGCAGAGACTCAGGGAGGACTGAAGCTTTCTTT.

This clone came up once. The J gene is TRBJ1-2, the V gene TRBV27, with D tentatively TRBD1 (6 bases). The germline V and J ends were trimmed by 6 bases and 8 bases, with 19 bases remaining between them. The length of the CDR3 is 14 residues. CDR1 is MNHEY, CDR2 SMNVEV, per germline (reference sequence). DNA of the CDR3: TGTGCCAGCAGGGGGGCTGGGGAGAATCGGGGCTACACCTTC. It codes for CASRGAGENRGYTF.